Following are 18 T cell receptor beta chains from one sample sequenced in a study of T cell repertoires in cytomegalovirus infection. TCRdb processed the reads anew with MiXCR; each CDR3 protein has one entry. This sample has over 250,000 distinct CDR3 sequences, with roughly 26% found just once. The sequenced sample was PBMCs. The source is a human donor in good health (CMV status not recorded). Some clones in this sample may be carry-over from other donors' samples.

The chain is built from TRBV10-3 and TRBJ2-7, with a possible D match to TRBD2 (6 bases). V gave up 4 bases and J gave up 5 bases, with 9 bases separating them. CDR3 length: 12 amino acids. Germline V lookup: CDR1 ENHRY, CDR2 SYGVKD. The CDR3 protein is CAISGGGNEQYF. The CDR3 DNA reads as TGTGCCATCAGTGGTGGAGGGAACGAGCAGTACTTC.

This clonotype was seen many times. The CDR3 region is CASSLDRAGGNEQYF. CDR3 DNA sequence: TGTGCCAGCAGCTTAGATCGAGCGGGGGGTAACGAGCAGTACTTC. The genes are TRBV7-8 and TRBJ2-7; 9 bases match TRBD2. Trimming cost V 1 base and J 5 bases; bases outside gene matches: 6. CDR1 SGHVS and CDR2 FQNEAQ come from the germline V gene. The CDR3 runs 15 residues.

This clonotype was detected a few times. A clone one base away is much larger, so this may be a read error. The gene calls are TRBV11-2 and TRBJ2-1; no clear D. The CDR3 consists of 11 residues. Germline V gives CDR1 SGHAT, CDR2 FQNNGV. The chain's CDR3 is CASSLYSEQFF. CDR3 coding DNA: TGTGCCAGCAGCTTATACAGTGAGCAGTTCTTC.

The chain employs TRBV6-5 and TRBJ2-1, with D possibly called TRBD1 or TRBD2 (7 bases each). Trimming pared 11 bases from V and 0 bases from J, leaving 11 bases between. The CDR3 has 13 residues. CDR1 MNHEY and CDR2 SVGAGI come from the germline V gene. The CDR3 here is CAAGGASYNEQFF. Here the CDR3 DNA reads TGTGCCGCAGGGGGGGCCTCCTACAATGAGCAGTTCTTC.

This clonotype was recorded a few times. This rearrangement joins TRBV20-1 to TRBJ2-1; TRBD2 matches at 9 bases. The CDR3 runs to 17 residues. J gave up 2 bases and V 0 bases, and 8 bases lay outside the gene matches. Germline CDR1 and CDR2: DFQATT and SNEGSKA (reference sequence). CDR3 in amino acids: CSARDSSGRITYNEQFF. Written as DNA, the CDR3 is TGCAGTGCTAGAGATTCCAGCGGGAGGATCACCTACAATGAGCAGTTCTTC.

This clonotype occurred many times. The J gene is TRBJ2-7, the V gene TRBV6-1; 7 bases map to TRBD1. V lost 10 bases to trimming and J lost 2 bases; unmatched junction nucleotides: 5. Germline CDR1 is MNHNS and CDR2 is SASEGT. This CDR3 comprises 12 residues. CDR3 DNA sequence: TGTGCCACCAGCAGGGGGACCTACGAGCAGTACTTC. Translation gives CATSRGTYEQYF.

This clonotype has a count of ten or more. This chain links TRBV7-2 with TRBJ1-5; TRBD1 aligns across 7 bases. CDR1 is SGHTA and CDR2 is FQGNSA in the germline V gene. This CDR3 region has 17 residues. V shed 4 bases and J 0 bases; nucleotides not matched to a gene: 9. Here the CDR3 reads CASSSGQDVYSNQPQHF. In DNA form, the CDR3 reads TGTGCCAGCAGCTCAGGACAGGATGTCTATAGCAATCAGCCCCAGCATTTT.

The chain carries TRBV29-1 and TRBJ2-1; D is unresolved. The V end lost 4 bases, the J end lost 9 bases, and 13 bases lay between the germline ends. The CDR3 is 12 residues long. CDR1 SQVTM and CDR2 ANQGSEA come from the germline V gene. CDR3 nucleotide sequence: TGCAGCGTTGCCCCTCTAGAGGCTGAGCAGTTCTTC. It translates to CSVAPLEAEQFF.

A few counts support this clonotype. The chain employs TRBV7-4 and TRBJ2-1; D is unclear. CDR3 size: 15 residues. V was trimmed by 1 base and J by 5 bases, leaving 12 bases between them. Germline V gene sequence: CDR1 SGHVT, CDR2 SQSDAQ. The CDR3 reads CASSLGTVLNNEQFF. Here the CDR3 DNA reads TGTGCCAGCAGCTTAGGGACGGTACTTAACAATGAGCAGTTCTTC.

This clonotype was seen more than once but under ten times. This chain connects TRBV3-1 to TRBJ1-2, with 7 bases identical to TRBD1. The trim removed 1 base at V and 3 bases at J, leaving 2 bases unmatched. Germline V lookup: CDR1 LGHDT, CDR2 YNNKEL (reference sequence). The CDR3 extends over 14 amino acids. The CDR3 sequence is CASSQGQGYYGYTF. DNA of the CDR3: TGTGCCAGCAGCCAAGGACAGGGATACTATGGCTACACCTTC.

This clonotype was seen more than once but under ten times. The chain is built from TRBV7-9 and TRBJ1-1; D is ambiguous. CDR3 size: 13 residues. CDR1 and CDR2 (germline): SEHNR, FQNEAQ (reference sequence). V lost 3 bases, J lost 7 bases, and 12 bases lay in between. CDR3: CASSFLLVGEAFF. CDR3 nucleotides: TGTGCCAGCAGCTTTCTTCTTGTGGGTGAAGCTTTCTTT.

The table lists this clonotype with many counts. The V call is TRBV10-3, the J call TRBJ2-6; TRBD1 is a possible D gene (5 bases). V was trimmed by 7 bases and J by 1 base, leaving 20 bases between them. CDR3 size: 18 residues. Germline loops: CDR1 ENHRY, CDR2 SYGVKD. The CDR3 DNA is TGTGCCATCATGGGAAGGACACGTAATCTTTCTGGGGCCAACGTCCTGACTTTC. This sequence encodes CAIMGRTRNLSGANVLTF.

In its sample, this clonotype was seen many times. This sequence joins TRBV7-2 and TRBJ1-3; D unclear. Germline V CDR1 and CDR2: SGHTA, FQGNSA. The CDR3 loop spans 13 amino acids. The V gene lost 4 bases and the J gene lost 3 bases, with 7 bases spanning the gap. CDR3: CASSSGHGNTIYF. In nucleotides, the CDR3 is TGTGCCAGCAGCTCAGGTCATGGAAACACCATATATTTT.

J is TRBJ2-1 and V is TRBV6-6; 9 positions agree with TRBD2. The length of the CDR3 is 16 residues. The junction had 11 bases not matched to a gene; V was cut back by 6 bases and J by 5 bases. Germline V gene sequence: CDR1 MNHNY, CDR2 SVGAGI (reference sequence). The CDR3 spells CASREHPSGVNNEQFF. CDR3 nucleotide sequence: TGTGCCAGCAGGGAACATCCTAGCGGGGTGAACAATGAGCAGTTCTTC.

The rearrangement joins TRBV7-9 to TRBJ1-1; D is ambiguous. This CDR3 has 15 amino acids. Germline V CDR1 and CDR2: SEHNR, FQNEAQ (reference sequence). V shed 1 base and J shed 0 bases, with 9 bases lying between them. The CDR3 nucleotides read TGTGCCAGCAGCTTAGGGGCCGGGGTGAACACTGAAGCTTTCTTT. Encoded protein: CASSLGAGVNTEAFF.

The table lists this clonotype with a count of one. This chain connects TRBV20-1 to TRBJ2-3; 9 bases line up with TRBD1. CDR3 length: 13 amino acids. V dropped 6 bases and J dropped 9; count of bases not matched to a gene: 10. Germline lookup yields CDR1 DFQATT and CDR2 SNEGSKA (reference sequence). The DNA of the CDR3 is TGCAGTGCGAGGGACAGGGTCGACCTAACGCAGTATTTT. Amino acid sequence: CSARDRVDLTQYF.

The chain couples TRBV28 to TRBJ2-1; 11 nucleotides agree with TRBD2. V shed 3 bases, J shed 7 bases, and the junction held 11 bases outside the gene matches. Germline lookup yields CDR1 MDHEN and CDR2 SYDVKM. The CDR3 spans 17 residues. The CDR3 DNA follows: TGTGCCAGCAGTTTCAGCCCCCTAGCGGGAGGCATTAATGAGCAGTTCTTC. Translating gives CASSFSPLAGGINEQFF.

The chain combines TRBV6-2 or TRBV6-3 with TRBJ2-3; D possibly corresponds to TRBD2 (6 bases). Trimming took off 4 bases at V and 2 bases at J, with 10 bases between the two ends. CDR3 size: 14 residues. CDR1 and CDR2 (germline): MNHEY, SVGEGT. The CDR3 loop reads CASSSGGNTDTQYF. CDR3 DNA: TGTGCCAGCAGTTCGGGCGGGAACACAGATACGCAGTATTTT.